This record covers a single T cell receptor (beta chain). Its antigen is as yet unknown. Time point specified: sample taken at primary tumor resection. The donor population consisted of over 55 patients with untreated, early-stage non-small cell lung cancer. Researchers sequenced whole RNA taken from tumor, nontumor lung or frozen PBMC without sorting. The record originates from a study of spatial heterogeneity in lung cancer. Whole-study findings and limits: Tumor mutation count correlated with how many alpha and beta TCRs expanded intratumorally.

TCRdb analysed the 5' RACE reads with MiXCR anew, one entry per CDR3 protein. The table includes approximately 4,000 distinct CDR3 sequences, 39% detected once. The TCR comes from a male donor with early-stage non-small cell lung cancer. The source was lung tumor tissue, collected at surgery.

CDR3 in amino acids: CSVPGTSGGAYHTQYF. CDR3 sequence (DNA): TGCAGCGTCCCGGGGACTAGCGGGGGGGCCTACCATACGCAGTATTTT. V is TRBV29-1 and J is TRBJ2-3; 16 nucleotides agree with TRBD2. This CDR3 has 16 residues. CDR1 SQVTM and CDR2 ANQGSEA come from the germline V gene. Trimming at V came to 6 bases and at J to 7 bases, leaving 10 bases not matched to a gene.